These T cell receptor beta chains were read from a single sample in a study of blood T cells in healthy people across ages. TCRdb reanalysed the 5' RACE reads using MiXCR and keeps one entry per CDR3 protein. The table has approximately 800,000 distinct CDR3 sequences, about 45% seen once. Sequenced input: blood. Every receptor here comes from a man at least 80 years old in good health. CDR3s include the opening cysteine and the closing phenylalanine or tryptophan. A D gene is named only where the DNA matches it firmly. Only some rows state a clone size, as once, few, many or a class for expanded clones.

J: TRBJ2-3
V: TRBV20-1
D: TRBD1
size: -
CDR3: CSAREAQGNTDTQYF
DNA: TGCAGTGCTAGAGAGGCACAGGGGAACACAGATACGCAGTATTTT

J: TRBJ2-5
V: TRBV18
D: -
size: -
CDR3: CASSPRAVLETQYF
DNA: TGTGCCAGCTCACCACGGGCGGTATTAGAGACCCAGTACTTC

J: TRBJ1-1
V: TRBV30
D: -
size: -
CDR3: CAWSVGMRDKAFF
DNA: TGTGCCTGGAGTGTAGGAATGCGAGATAAAGCTTTCTTT

J: TRBJ2-6
V: TRBV7-8
D: TRBD1
size: -
CDR3: CASSLVGTASSGANVLTF
DNA: TGTGCCAGCAGCTTAGTTGGGACAGCCAGCTCTGGGGCCAACGTCCTGACTTTC

J: TRBJ2-1
V: TRBV20-1
D: -
size: -
CDR3: CSAARGLNNEQFF
DNA: TGCAGTGCCGCCAGGGGCCTGAACAATGAGCAGTTCTTC

J: TRBJ1-4
V: TRBV5-1
D: -
size: once
CDR3: CASSPRSSANNEKLFF
DNA: TGCGCCAGCAGCCCCCGAAGCTCGGCCAATAATGAAAAACTGTTTTTT

J: TRBJ2-1
V: TRBV10-3
D: -
size: -
CDR3: CAISEASGLDEQFF
DNA: TGTGCCATCAGTGAGGCATCAGGGTTGGATGAGCAGTTCTTC

J: TRBJ2-1
V: TRBV20-1
D: TRBD2
size: many
CDR3: CSARDPGLAGWEQFF
DNA: TGCAGTGCTAGAGATCCGGGACTAGCGGGTTGGGAGCAGTTCTTC

J: TRBJ2-5
V: TRBV25-1
D: -
size: -
CDR3: CASSERLATETQYF
DNA: TGTGCCAGCAGTGAAAGGCTGGCCACAGAGACCCAGTACTTC

J: TRBJ2-3
V: TRBV10-3
D: -
size: once
CDR3: CAITTGPSTDTQYF
DNA: TGTGCCATCACCACGGGACCGAGCACAGATACGCAGTATTTT

J: TRBJ2-1
V: TRBV2
D: -
size: -
CDR3: CASSQGGQASVQFF
DNA: TGTGCCAGCAGTCAGGGGGGCCAGGCTTCCGTGCAGTTCTTC

J: TRBJ1-2
V: TRBV25-1
D: -
size: -
CDR3: CASSENRRGGYTF
DNA: TGTGCCAGCAGTGAAAATCGACGGGGTGGCTACACCTTC

J: TRBJ1-2
V: TRBV15
D: -
size: few
CDR3: CATSRVQENFYGYTF
DNA: TGTGCCACCAGCAGAGTCCAGGAGAACTTCTATGGCTACACCTTC

J: TRBJ2-7
V: TRBV7-9
D: -
size: few
CDR3: CASSSGGASYEQYF
DNA: TGTGCCAGCAGCTCCGGGGGCGCCTCCTACGAGCAGTACTTC

J: TRBJ2-1
V: TRBV19
D: -
size: few
CDR3: CASSVRDNSYNEQFF
DNA: TGTGCCAGTAGTGTCAGGGATAACTCCTACAATGAGCAGTTCTTC

J: TRBJ2-5
V: TRBV6-2/TRBV6-3
D: TRBD2
size: -
CDR3: CASRRNLGTSPETQYF
DNA: TGTGCCAGCCGACGGAATTTGGGGACTAGCCCAGAGACCCAGTACTTC

J: TRBJ2-1
V: TRBV25-1
D: -
size: few
CDR3: CASSDSAKTGENEQFF
DNA: TGTGCCAGCAGTGATTCCGCCAAGACGGGAGAAAATGAGCAGTTCTTC

J: TRBJ1-4
V: TRBV4-3
D: TRBD1
size: -
CDR3: CASSLPRQGSREKLFF
DNA: TGCGCCAGCAGCTTGCCGAGACAGGGTAGTAGGGAAAAACTGTTTTTT

J: TRBJ1-5
V: TRBV12-3/TRBV12-4
D: TRBD1
size: -
CDR3: CASSPGTGVAQPQHF
DNA: TGTGCCAGCAGTCCCGGGACAGGGGTAGCCCAGCCCCAGCATTTT

J: TRBJ2-5
V: TRBV6-5
D: TRBD2
size: -
CDR3: CASSFAGLEYVQYF
DNA: TGTGCCAGCAGCTTCGCGGGACTAGAGTACGTGCAGTACTTC

J: TRBJ2-1
V: TRBV7-2
D: -
size: -
CDR3: CASSLRTLEQFF
DNA: TGTGCCAGCAGCCTAAGGACACTTGAGCAGTTCTTC

J: TRBJ2-5
V: TRBV3-1
D: -
size: -
CDR3: CASSQGRTAKETQYF
DNA: TGTGCCAGCAGCCAAGGGCGGACAGCTAAAGAGACCCAGTACTTC

J: TRBJ2-3
V: TRBV13
D: TRBD2
size: once
CDR3: CASSESGRAPSTDTQYF
DNA: TGTGCCAGCAGCGAAAGCGGGAGGGCCCCTAGCACAGATACGCAGTATTTT

J: TRBJ2-7
V: TRBV27
D: TRBD1
size: -
CDR3: CASIQDRALHEQYF
DNA: TGTGCCAGCATTCAGGACAGGGCTTTGCACGAGCAGTACTTC

J: TRBJ2-1
V: TRBV7-2
D: -
size: few
CDR3: CASSLGLTPKGYNEQFF
DNA: TGTGCCAGCAGCTTAGGCTTGACCCCAAAGGGGTACAATGAGCAGTTCTTC

J: TRBJ2-7
V: TRBV15
D: -
size: few
CDR3: CATSRDRWDIYEQYF
DNA: TGTGCCACCAGCAGAGATAGGTGGGATATCTACGAGCAGTACTTC

J: TRBJ2-3
V: TRBV4-3
D: TRBD2
size: -
CDR3: CASSQTGASGRADTQYF
DNA: TGCGCCAGCAGCCAAACGGGGGCTAGCGGGAGGGCAGATACGCAGTATTTT

J: TRBJ2-1
V: TRBV4-1
D: -
size: -
CDR3: CASSQGDGDYNEQFF
DNA: TGCGCCAGCAGCCAAGGCGACGGAGACTACAATGAGCAGTTCTTC

J: TRBJ2-5
V: TRBV21-1
D: -
size: once
CDR3: CASSKGTSGRAMETQYF
DNA: TGTGCCAGCAGCAAAGGGACTAGCGGGAGGGCCATGGAGACCCAGTACTTC

J: TRBJ2-1
V: TRBV7-2
D: -
size: -
CDR3: CAISRDGEQFF
DNA: TGTGCCATCAGCCGCGACGGCGAGCAGTTCTTC

J: TRBJ2-5
V: TRBV7-2
D: -
size: -
CDR3: CASSFGGKETQYF
DNA: TGTGCCAGCAGCTTTGGTGGAAAAGAGACCCAGTACTTC

J: TRBJ2-1
V: TRBV21-1
D: -
size: few
CDR3: CASSTLAGRYNEQFF
DNA: TGTGCCAGCAGCACACTAGCGGGAAGATACAATGAGCAGTTCTTC

J: TRBJ2-7
V: TRBV12-3/TRBV12-4
D: -
size: -
CDR3: CASSPSGQIHEQYF
DNA: TGTGCCAGCAGCCCGAGCGGGCAAATCCACGAGCAGTACTTC

J: TRBJ2-3
V: TRBV28
D: TRBD1
size: -
CDR3: CASSYPGQGWDTQYF
DNA: TGTGCCAGCAGTTACCCGGGACAGGGTTGGGATACGCAGTATTTT

J: TRBJ2-3
V: TRBV12-3/TRBV12-4
D: TRBD1
size: -
CDR3: CASSYWDRVGDTQYF
DNA: TGTGCCAGCAGTTATTGGGACAGGGTGGGAGATACGCAGTATTTT

J: TRBJ2-2
V: TRBV12-3/TRBV12-4
D: -
size: -
CDR3: CASSPLLGTGELFF
DNA: TGTGCCAGCAGCCCTTTGCTGGGGACCGGGGAGCTGTTTTTT